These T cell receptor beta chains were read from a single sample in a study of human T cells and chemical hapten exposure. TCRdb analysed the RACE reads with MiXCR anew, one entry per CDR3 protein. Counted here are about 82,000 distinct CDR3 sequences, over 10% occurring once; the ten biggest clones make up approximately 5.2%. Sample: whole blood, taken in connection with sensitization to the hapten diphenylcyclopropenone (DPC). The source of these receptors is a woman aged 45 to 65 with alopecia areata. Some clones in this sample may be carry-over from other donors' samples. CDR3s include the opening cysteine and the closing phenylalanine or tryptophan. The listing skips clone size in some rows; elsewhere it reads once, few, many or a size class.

CASSSSGGGTDTQYF	TRBV11-2	TRBJ2-3	many
CSAREGRQPEAFF	TRBV20-1	TRBJ1-1	NA
CASSRGVGSNQPQHF	TRBV3-1	TRBJ1-5	few
CASSLVQANYGYTF	TRBV7-9	TRBJ1-2	many
CASSSGTGANEQFF	TRBV7-9	TRBJ2-1	NA
CSVEVIPGNTEAFF	TRBV29-1	TRBJ1-1	NA
CSVGVSTYEQYF	TRBV29-1	TRBJ2-7	many
CASSVQGGYDEQFF	TRBV5-5	TRBJ2-1	few
CSARALAGTYEQYF	TRBV20-1	TRBJ2-7	medium-sized
CSAAQGLSNQPQHF	TRBV20-1	TRBJ1-5	few
CSARAPGQSDTQYF	TRBV20-1	TRBJ2-3	NA
CASSQETHRKETQYF	TRBV4-2	TRBJ2-5	many
CASTIQDEQFF	TRBV19	TRBJ2-1	few
CASSIGTGTEAFF	TRBV5-1	TRBJ1-1	many
CAIYEAGLSSTDTQYF	TRBV7-9	TRBJ2-3	few
CASADGLGSPLHF	TRBV10-1	TRBJ1-6	NA
CASSEWDRRSYEQYF	TRBV7-6	TRBJ2-7	NA
CASSELSPAGLAADNTGELFF	TRBV21-1	TRBJ2-2	few
CSVEDHVRGSPLRNEQFF	TRBV29-1	TRBJ2-1	many
CASSLDSWGNTEAFF	TRBV11-2	TRBJ1-1	many
CASSGSGPEQFF	TRBV2	TRBJ2-1	NA
CASSQMGSEDTQYF	TRBV5-4	TRBJ2-3	NA
CSARVTPFGTEAFF	TRBV20-1	TRBJ1-1	many
CASSSGLAGGIQETQYF	TRBV7-3	TRBJ2-5	few
CASSVQGGSYEQYF	TRBV5-1	TRBJ2-7	few
CASSLGGGTEAFF	TRBV5-1	TRBJ1-1	NA
CASSQEGPRGQYF	TRBV3-1	TRBJ2-7	many
CSVEDTYEQYF	TRBV29-1	TRBJ2-7	few
CASSYSGAEQFF	TRBV6-5	TRBJ2-1	NA
CASTLKTDEFGVSTEAFF	TRBV6-2/TRBV6-3	TRBJ1-1	many
CASSRNPGLAGVEQFF	TRBV3-1	TRBJ2-1	NA
CAWKIATVRYGYTF	TRBV30	TRBJ1-2	NA
CASSQEWVLAGGPTPYEQYF	TRBV4-1	TRBJ2-7	NA
CASSLGAPSYEQYF	TRBV12-3/TRBV12-4	TRBJ2-7	many
CASSRLAGGDQDF	TRBV18	TRBJ2-3	many
CSASAMNTEAFF	TRBV20-1	TRBJ1-1	many
CASSLTGYGYTF	TRBV11-2	TRBJ1-2	NA
CASSEISTDTQYF	TRBV19	TRBJ2-3	few
CASSFDVGTVPTGELFF	TRBV12-3/TRBV12-4	TRBJ2-2	few
CAWSVGDYGYTF	TRBV30	TRBJ1-2	many
CSARKPTGPQEYF	TRBV20-1	TRBJ2-7	NA
CSAPWGPHTGELFF	TRBV20-1	TRBJ2-2	few
CASSPAHISNYGYTF	TRBV5-5	TRBJ1-2	NA
CSVEKDITEAFF	TRBV29-1	TRBJ1-1	many
CSARASPAYEQYF	TRBV20-1	TRBJ2-7	NA
CSAYGTGVFF	TRBV20-1	TRBJ2-1	few
CASSPGQVGTEAFF	TRBV5-4	TRBJ1-1	NA
CATSPSGQGDTQYF	TRBV24-1	TRBJ2-3	few
CSCVRDRDTDTQYF	TRBV29-1	TRBJ2-3	few
CSAIAGPSTDTQYF	TRBV20-1	TRBJ2-3	few
CASSQEAGGPDTQYF	TRBV4-2	TRBJ2-3	many
CASSRAGGPTDTQYF	TRBV3-1	TRBJ2-3	many
CASSLSPVRYNEQFF	TRBV27	TRBJ2-1	NA